This entry is about one T cell receptor (beta chain). Only one count was recorded for this clone. It has no known antigen specificity. No base quality values were provided; no much bigger clone lies one nucleotide off. The CDR1 and CDR2 encoded by the germline V gene are MDHEN and SYDVKM. From the cysteine up to the phenylalanine, the CDR3 has a length of 17 residues. Only the CDR3 region is kept as DNA, spanning 51 bases read in frame from base 1. Here V drops 5 bases and J drops 3 bases, and the junction holds 10 bases not matched to any gene. These data are taken from a study of blood T cell repertoires in COVID-19 (dated by TCRdb to 2018 to 2021). About the investigation overall: The collaborator samples originated in the United States, Italy and Spain and spanned the acute and convalescent phases of COVID-19. The sample metadata nearly always contained a de-identified subject ID, COVID-19 status, age in years and sex. The dataset comprised deeply sampled blood TCRbeta repertoires from subjects exposed to, actively infected with, or recovered from COVID-19. A freely available public database, intended as a resource for researchers studying the immune response to SARS-CoV-2, is where the repertoires were released. Where HLA class I and class II types were available, the types were taken from metadata supplied by the sample provider, not from assay-based typing. The samples were drawn from two sources: the first 160 participants of the ongoing ImmuneRACE study, and 950 to 1,500 subjects contributed by 6 global collaborators. The prospective study material was composed of cDNA or gDNA derived from T cells, B-cell-depleted T cells, or PBMCs.

Findings and caveats that apply to the study as a whole: The quantity of clinical and demographic metadata differed by source and by participant and was supplied without curation.

In Seattle, one collaborating source enrolled patients while the infection was active and tracked those patients longitudinally over the course of disease. The collaborating institutions used their own protocols to collect whole blood in K2EDTA tubes. For TCRbeta analysis, collaborator samples were shipped as frozen whole blood, as isolated PBMCs, or as DNA extracted from either sample type. TCRbeta CDR3 regions were amplified from genomic DNA using the immunoSEQ Assay, a bias-controlled multiplex PCR. The authors' pipeline ran thus. Nucleated cell counts per sample were estimated from amplification of reference gene primers within the assay. To quantify the absolute abundance of each unique TCRbeta CDR3 rearrangement, sequence reads were collapsed and filtered. Productive Simpson clonality was computed per sample as the square root of Simpson's diversity index over productive rearrangements. TCRdb provides this immuneACCESS table in a form limited to in-frame rearrangements. Some clones are lacking; in checked studies, under half of them reflect an unresolved V gene, and why the rest are absent is not known. D and trimming come from the DNA, and the V and J calls and clone size come from that table. In this sample the table shows hundreds of thousands of clones, 80% to 90% of which occur a single time. Of the sample, about 2.5% is held by the ten largest clones.

This receptor was identified in a woman in her sixties or seventies with COVID-19, enrolled during active disease. Rearrangement joined TRBV28 to TRBJ1-3; 10 nucleotides in the junction match TRBD1. The specimen was peripheral blood. Read as DNA, the sequence is TGTGCCAGCAGTCCTGGGACAGGGGTGTGGAGTGGAAACACCATATATTTT. The translation is CASSPGTGVWSGNTIYF.